This TCR beta chain was recovered during a study of post-analysis software for immune sequencing data. This clonotype has just a few counts. What it binds is unknown. The CDR3 runs 14 residues. Per germline, CDR1 MNHNS and CDR2 SASEGT. V gave up 4 bases and J gave up 4 bases, with 13 bases separating them. Prepared TCR beta cDNA libraries contained unique molecular identifiers. TCRdb itself ran the PCR reads through MiXCR, one entry per CDR3 protein. The sample shows around 500,000 distinct CDR3 sequences, 30% to 40% of them seen only once. Study results and caveats: Comparison of patients with controls showed 4 to 6 TRBV segments more frequent in patients, TRBV5-6, TRBV5-1 and TRBV20-1 among them. There was significantly lower normalized Chao1 diversity in multiple sclerosis patients than in controls.

The clonotype comes from a girl aged 2-17 years with multiple sclerosis. The chain couples TRBV6-1 to TRBJ1-2; D unresolved. Sequenced input: blood. CDR3 nucleotides: TGTGCCAGCAGTGCCGGAGGCGGTCTCTATGGCTACACCTTC. Its protein product is CASSAGGGLYGYTF.